The 18 T cell receptor beta chains presented below share a single source sample, sequenced in a study of beta chain features in type 1 diabetes. The sequenced template was cDNA made from the entire isolated RNA. Profiled with immunoSEQ multiplex PCR; TCRdb holds only in-frame clones, not every one. The sample has about 230,000 clones; 9.6% are singletons. The material sequenced was naive CD4+ T cells from blood. Receptors were obtained from a woman between 18 and 29 years old in good health.

This clone was counted a few times. The rearrangement links TRBV19 to TRBJ2-7; tentatively, D is TRBD1 (6 bases). The V gene lost 3 bases and the J gene lost 1 base, with 10 bases spanning the gap. CDR1 is LNHDA and CDR2 is SQIVND in the germline V gene (reference sequence). This CDR3 contains 14 residues. The CDR3 here is CASSILGQSYEQYF. CDR3 nucleotides: TGTGCCAGTAGTATTCTCGGACAGTCCTACGAGCAGTACTTC.

This clone was seen more than once but under ten times. The V and J genes are TRBV2 and TRBJ2-2; perhaps TRBD1 as D (6 bases). Trimming cost V 7 bases and J 4 bases, with 13 bases left between them. In germline, CDR1 is SNHLY, CDR2 FYNNEI. The CDR3 length is 14 residues. CDR3 sequence reads: CASTRTVSTGELFF. CDR3 sequence (DNA): TGTGCCAGCACCAGGACAGTTAGCACCGGGGAGCTGTTTTTT. The variable domain in full, completed from reference TRBV2 and TRBJ2-2, reads EPEVTQTPSHQVTQMGQEVILRCVPISNHLYFYWYRQILGQKVEFLVSFYNNEISEKSEIFDDQFSVERPDGSNFTLKIRSTKLEDSAMYFCASTRTVSTGELFFGEGSRLTVL.

This clone has just a few counts. The chain uses TRBV4-2 and TRBJ1-6, with D unresolved. Germline V gene data show CDR1 as LGHNA and CDR2 as YNFKEQ. This CDR3 is 15 amino acids long. The ends were cut back, 4 bases at V and 5 bases at J, with 12 bases in the middle. Here the CDR3 reads CASSPESFHNSPLHF. As DNA, the CDR3 is TGTGCCAGCAGCCCGGAGTCTTTCCATAATTCACCCCTCCACTTT.

This clone has more than one count but fewer than ten. The CDR3 region is CASSGLVSEEQYF. CDR3 sequence (DNA): TGTGCCAGCAGTGGACTAGTTTCGGAGGAGCAGTACTTC. The chain is built from TRBV6-5 and TRBJ2-7; 7 bases align to TRBD2. Germline loops: CDR1 MNHEY, CDR2 SVGAGI. V was clipped by 5 bases and J by 7 bases; unmatched bases: 8. CDR3 length equals 13 residues.

The rearrangement uses TRBV5-1 and TRBJ2-7; D is perhaps TRBD1 (6 bases). V lost 3 bases, J lost 6 bases, and 19 bases lay in between. CDR3 length equals 15 residues. Per the germline V gene, CDR1 is SGHRS and CDR2 is YFSETQ. CDR3 DNA sequence: TGCGCCAGCAGCTCACCGGGACAAGTCTCTCTCGAGCAGTACTTC. Translation: CASSSPGQVSLEQYF.

This chain joins TRBV2 and TRBJ2-7; TRBD2 matches 8 bases. V gave up 4 bases and J gave up 2 bases; unmatched junction bases: 4. Germline lookup yields CDR1 SNHLY and CDR2 FYNNEI. This CDR3 is 14 amino acids long. The CDR3 loop is CASSGGREAYEQYF. The DNA for the CDR3 is TGTGCCAGCAGTGGGGGGCGGGAGGCCTACGAGCAGTACTTC. The complete variable domain, with remaining parts taken from reference TRBV2 and TRBJ2-7, reads EPEVTQTPSHQVTQMGQEVILRCVPISNHLYFYWYRQILGQKVEFLVSFYNNEISEKSEIFDDQFSVERPDGSNFTLKIRSTKLEDSAMYFCASSGGREAYEQYFGPGTRLTVT.

The sample holds a few counts of this clone. The V and J genes are TRBV6-5 and TRBJ1-1; perhaps TRBD1 as D (5 bases). CDR1 is MNHEY, CDR2 SVGAGI, per germline. The CDR3 is made up of 13 amino acids. Trimming stripped 2 bases from V and 4 bases from J, with 8 bases between. This chain's CDR3 is CASSYVDTTEAFF. The DNA for the CDR3 is TGTGCCAGCAGTTACGTGGACACCACTGAAGCTTTCTTT.

The gene calls are TRBV5-1 and TRBJ2-5; weak D call: TRBD1 (6 bases). Germline V gene data show CDR1 as SGHRS and CDR2 as YFSETQ. Trimming stripped 4 bases from V and 5 bases from J, with 15 bases between. CDR3 length equals 14 residues. The CDR3 DNA reads TGCGCCAGCAGCGCTGGACAGCTTGGGGAGACCCAGTACTTC. Amino acids: CASSAGQLGETQYF.

The V call is TRBV29-1, the J call TRBJ1-1; TRBD1 agrees at 7 bases. The CDR3 spans 12 residues. V dropped 3 bases and J dropped 7; count of bases not matched to a gene: 5. CDR1 is SQVTM, CDR2 ANQGSEA, per germline. The CDR3: CSVEGQLIEAFF. In nucleotides, the CDR3 is TGCAGCGTTGAGGGACAGCTTATTGAAGCTTTCTTT.

This clone came up a few times. The chain recombines TRBV18 with TRBJ1-2; a possible D gene is TRBD1 (5 bases). CDR3 size: 14 residues. Germline loops: CDR1 KGHSH, CDR2 LQKENI. The ends were cut back, 3 bases at V and 5 bases at J, with 13 bases in the middle. The CDR3 coding sequence is TGTGCCAGCTCACCCCCAGGGATGAGGTATGGCTACACCTTC. It encodes CASSPPGMRYGYTF.

The chain combines TRBV9 with TRBJ2-7, with a tentative D call TRBD2 (6 bases). The CDR3 is 14 residues long. In germline, CDR1 is SGDLS, CDR2 YYNGEE. The V end lost 4 bases, the J end lost 4 bases, and 15 bases lay between the germline ends. DNA for the CDR3: TGTGCCAGCAGCATCCGGGACTCCGCTTACGAGCAGTACTTC. Translation: CASSIRDSAYEQYF.

The chain is built from TRBV5-4 and TRBJ2-2, with a weak D call TRBD1 (5 bases). The CDR3 runs to 16 residues. CDR1 is SGHNT, CDR2 YYREEE, per germline (reference sequence). Trimming left V 0 bases short and J 2 bases short, with 11 bases between. The CDR3 spells CASSLVQGSNTGELFF. CDR3 sequence (DNA): TGTGCCAGCAGCTTGGTTCAGGGATCAAACACCGGGGAGCTGTTTTTT.

At least ten counts were recorded for this clone. This rearrangement joins TRBV4-1 to TRBJ2-5, with a tentative D call TRBD2 (6 bases). V lost 3 bases and J 5 bases, leaving 13 bases between the germline ends. This CDR3 has 14 residues. In germline, CDR1 is MGHRA, CDR2 YSYEKL. In nucleotides, the CDR3 is TGCGCCAGCAGCCACGGGACTTCCACGGAGACCCAGTACTTC. Translating gives CASSHGTSTETQYF.

The V and J genes are TRBV7-8 and TRBJ2-3; 7 bases agree with TRBD2. After removal of 5 bases from V and 3 bases from J, the junction contained 14 bases not matched to a gene. Germline loops: CDR1 SGHVS, CDR2 FQNEAQ. This CDR3 has 17 amino acids. The CDR3 bases are TGTGCCAGCAGCCAACCGTGGGCCCACGGGGGGACAGATACGCAGTATTTT. Encoded protein: CASSQPWAHGGTDTQYF.

The rearrangement uses TRBV11-2 and TRBJ2-7, with a possible D match to TRBD2 (5 bases). This CDR3 comprises 16 residues. CDR1 and CDR2 from the germline V gene are SGHAT and FQNNGV. V lost 1 base and J lost 0, with 13 bases in between. The CDR3 DNA sequence: TGTGCCAGCAGCTTAGGGTTGCGGGTGAGCTCCTACGAGCAGTACTTC. This codes for CASSLGLRVSSYEQYF.

The chain employs TRBV5-6 and TRBJ2-7, with 7 positions matching TRBD1. The length of the CDR3 is 14 residues. The V and J ends lost 2 bases and 0 bases, in that order; junction bases with no gene match: 2. The germline V gene encodes CDR1 SGHDT and CDR2 YYEEEE. CDR3 nucleotides: TGTGCCAGCAGCTTCGACAGGGTCTCCTACGAGCAGTACTTC. Translation: CASSFDRVSYEQYF.

This chain links TRBV6-5 with TRBJ1-2; 11 nucleotides match TRBD1. J gave up 6 bases and V 2 bases, and 2 bases lay outside the gene matches. The CDR3 is made up of 14 amino acids. Per germline, CDR1 MNHEY and CDR2 SVGAGI. The CDR3 region has the DNA TGTGCCAGCAGTTACCTGGGACAGGGGGATGGCTACACCTTC. This codes for CASSYLGQGDGYTF.

This clone was detected a few times. The gene calls are TRBV7-2 and TRBJ1-1; tentatively, D is TRBD1 (6 bases). This CDR3 has 12 residues. The V end was cut by 2 bases, the J end by 8 bases, with 9 bases between. Germline CDR1 SGHTA, CDR2 FQGNSA. The CDR3: CASSLRGGEAFF. CDR3 nucleotides: TGTGCCAGCAGCTTAAGGGGGGGCGAAGCTTTCTTT. The full variable domain, in which reference TRBV7-2 and TRBJ1-1 provide the parts outside the CDR3, is GAGVSQSPSNKVTEKGKDVELRCDPISGHTALYWYRQSLGQGLEFLIYFQGNSAPDKSGLPSDRFSAERTGGSVSTLTIQRTQQEDSAVYLCASSLRGGEAFFGQGTRLTVV.